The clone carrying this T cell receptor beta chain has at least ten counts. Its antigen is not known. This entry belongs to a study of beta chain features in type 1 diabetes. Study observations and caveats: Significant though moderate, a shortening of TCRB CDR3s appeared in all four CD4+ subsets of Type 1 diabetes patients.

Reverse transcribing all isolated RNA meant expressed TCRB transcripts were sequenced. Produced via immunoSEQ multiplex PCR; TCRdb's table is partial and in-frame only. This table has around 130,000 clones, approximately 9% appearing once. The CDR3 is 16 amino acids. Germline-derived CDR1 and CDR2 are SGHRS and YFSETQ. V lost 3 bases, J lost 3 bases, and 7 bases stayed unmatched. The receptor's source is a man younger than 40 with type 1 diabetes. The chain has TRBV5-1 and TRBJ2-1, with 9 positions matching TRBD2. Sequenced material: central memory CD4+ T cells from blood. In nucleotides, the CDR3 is TGCGCCAGCAGCTATTCTAGCGGGGCGGTCTACAATGAGCAGTTCTTC. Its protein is CASSYSSGAVYNEQFF.